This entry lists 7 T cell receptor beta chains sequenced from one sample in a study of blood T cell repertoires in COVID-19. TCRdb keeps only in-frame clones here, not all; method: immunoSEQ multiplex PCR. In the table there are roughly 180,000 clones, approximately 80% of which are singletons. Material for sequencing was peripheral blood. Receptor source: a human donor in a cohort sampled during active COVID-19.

The DNA of the CDR3 is TGTGCCAGCAGCACCGTGGGGGGAACAACCTACGAGCAGTACTTC. It yields the protein CASSTVGGTTYEQYF. The chain combines TRBV5-5 with TRBJ2-7; a possible D gene is TRBD2 (6 bases). Trimming cost V 4 bases and J 2 bases, with 16 bases left between them. The CDR3 has 15 amino acids. Per germline, CDR1 SGHKS and CDR2 YYEKEE (reference sequence).

CDR3 coding DNA: TGTGCCAGCAGCGGAGCGGCAGATTACGAGCAGTACTTC. This encodes CASSGAADYEQYF. The chain links TRBV7-9 to TRBJ2-7, with a weak D call TRBD2 (5 bases). From germline, CDR1 is SEHNR and CDR2 FQNEAQ (reference sequence). The CDR3 contains 13 residues. With 5 bases removed from V and 4 bases from J, the gap between germline ends came to 12 bases.

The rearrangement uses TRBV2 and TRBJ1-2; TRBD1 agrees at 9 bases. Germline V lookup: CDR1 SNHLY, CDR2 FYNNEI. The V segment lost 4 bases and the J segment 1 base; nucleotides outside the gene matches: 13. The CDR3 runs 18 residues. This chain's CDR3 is CASSGHTGQGSFNYGYTF. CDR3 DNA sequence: TGTGCCAGCAGTGGGCACACGGGACAGGGATCCTTTAACTATGGCTACACCTTC.

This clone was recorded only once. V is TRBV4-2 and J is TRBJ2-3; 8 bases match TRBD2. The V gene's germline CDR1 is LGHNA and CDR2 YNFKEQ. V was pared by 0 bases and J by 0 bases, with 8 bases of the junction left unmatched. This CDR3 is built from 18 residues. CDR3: CASSQDRASGPSTDTQYF. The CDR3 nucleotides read TGTGCCAGCAGCCAAGATCGGGCTAGCGGGCCTAGCACAGATACGCAGTATTTT.

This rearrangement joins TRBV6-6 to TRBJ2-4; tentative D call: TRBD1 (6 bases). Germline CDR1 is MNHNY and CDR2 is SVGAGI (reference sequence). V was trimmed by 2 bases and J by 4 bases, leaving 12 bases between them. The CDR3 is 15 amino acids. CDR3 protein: CASSYLAGQKNIQYF. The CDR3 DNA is TGTGCCAGCAGTTACCTGGCTGGACAGAAAAACATTCAGTACTTC.

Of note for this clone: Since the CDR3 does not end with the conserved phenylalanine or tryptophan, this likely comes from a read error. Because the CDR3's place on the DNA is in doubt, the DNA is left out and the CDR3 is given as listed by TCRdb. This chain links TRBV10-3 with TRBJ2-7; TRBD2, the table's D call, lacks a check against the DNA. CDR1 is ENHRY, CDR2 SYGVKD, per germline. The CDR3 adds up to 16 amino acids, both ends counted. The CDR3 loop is CAIRSWPAEPRIRAYS.

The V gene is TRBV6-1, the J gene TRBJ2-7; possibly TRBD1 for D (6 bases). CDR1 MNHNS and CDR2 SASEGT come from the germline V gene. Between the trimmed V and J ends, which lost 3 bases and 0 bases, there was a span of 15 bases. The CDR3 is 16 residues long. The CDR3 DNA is TGTGCCAGCAGTGACCCCGGGACACTAAGCTCCTACGAGCAGTACTTC. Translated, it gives CASSDPGTLSSYEQYF.